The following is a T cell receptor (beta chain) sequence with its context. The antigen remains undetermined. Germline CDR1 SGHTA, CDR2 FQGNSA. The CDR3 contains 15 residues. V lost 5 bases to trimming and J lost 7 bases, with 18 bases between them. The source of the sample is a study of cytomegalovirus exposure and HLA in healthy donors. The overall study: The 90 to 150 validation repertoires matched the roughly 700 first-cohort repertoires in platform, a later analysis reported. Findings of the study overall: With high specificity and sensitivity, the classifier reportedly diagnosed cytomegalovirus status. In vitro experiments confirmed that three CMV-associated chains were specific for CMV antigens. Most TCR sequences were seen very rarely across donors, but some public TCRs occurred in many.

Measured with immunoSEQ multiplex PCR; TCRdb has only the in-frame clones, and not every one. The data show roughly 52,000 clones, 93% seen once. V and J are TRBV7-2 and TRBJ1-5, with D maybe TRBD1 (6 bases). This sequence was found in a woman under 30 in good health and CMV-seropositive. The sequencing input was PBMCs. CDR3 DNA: TGTGCCAGCAGCCAACAGGGAGGGGCAGGCCAGCCCCAGCATTTT. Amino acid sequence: CASSQQGGAGQPQHF.